The following is a T cell receptor beta chain sequence with its context. Looked up from germline, CDR1 is ENHRY and CDR2 is SYGVKD. This CDR3 contains 12 residues. V shed 6 bases and J shed 6 bases, with 10 bases lying between them. Researchers collected approximately 9.9 milliliters of peripheral blood from every single donor. Alongside a J-beta primer mix, a sample-barcoded 5' primer served in a second PCR lasting about 7 to 11 cycles. One entry per CDR3 protein results from TCRdb running MiXCR on the 5' RACE reads. The sample gives about 810,000 distinct CDR3 sequences, about 34% of which show up once; around 13% is in the top ten. The data belong to a study of blood T cells in healthy people across ages.

The chain combines TRBV10-3 with TRBJ2-3; D remains ambiguous. This receptor was taken from a man between 18 and 35 years old in good health. The source material was blood. CDR3 DNA: TGTGCCATCAGCCCACGTCGGGATACGCAGTATTTT. This codes for CAISPRRDTQYF.